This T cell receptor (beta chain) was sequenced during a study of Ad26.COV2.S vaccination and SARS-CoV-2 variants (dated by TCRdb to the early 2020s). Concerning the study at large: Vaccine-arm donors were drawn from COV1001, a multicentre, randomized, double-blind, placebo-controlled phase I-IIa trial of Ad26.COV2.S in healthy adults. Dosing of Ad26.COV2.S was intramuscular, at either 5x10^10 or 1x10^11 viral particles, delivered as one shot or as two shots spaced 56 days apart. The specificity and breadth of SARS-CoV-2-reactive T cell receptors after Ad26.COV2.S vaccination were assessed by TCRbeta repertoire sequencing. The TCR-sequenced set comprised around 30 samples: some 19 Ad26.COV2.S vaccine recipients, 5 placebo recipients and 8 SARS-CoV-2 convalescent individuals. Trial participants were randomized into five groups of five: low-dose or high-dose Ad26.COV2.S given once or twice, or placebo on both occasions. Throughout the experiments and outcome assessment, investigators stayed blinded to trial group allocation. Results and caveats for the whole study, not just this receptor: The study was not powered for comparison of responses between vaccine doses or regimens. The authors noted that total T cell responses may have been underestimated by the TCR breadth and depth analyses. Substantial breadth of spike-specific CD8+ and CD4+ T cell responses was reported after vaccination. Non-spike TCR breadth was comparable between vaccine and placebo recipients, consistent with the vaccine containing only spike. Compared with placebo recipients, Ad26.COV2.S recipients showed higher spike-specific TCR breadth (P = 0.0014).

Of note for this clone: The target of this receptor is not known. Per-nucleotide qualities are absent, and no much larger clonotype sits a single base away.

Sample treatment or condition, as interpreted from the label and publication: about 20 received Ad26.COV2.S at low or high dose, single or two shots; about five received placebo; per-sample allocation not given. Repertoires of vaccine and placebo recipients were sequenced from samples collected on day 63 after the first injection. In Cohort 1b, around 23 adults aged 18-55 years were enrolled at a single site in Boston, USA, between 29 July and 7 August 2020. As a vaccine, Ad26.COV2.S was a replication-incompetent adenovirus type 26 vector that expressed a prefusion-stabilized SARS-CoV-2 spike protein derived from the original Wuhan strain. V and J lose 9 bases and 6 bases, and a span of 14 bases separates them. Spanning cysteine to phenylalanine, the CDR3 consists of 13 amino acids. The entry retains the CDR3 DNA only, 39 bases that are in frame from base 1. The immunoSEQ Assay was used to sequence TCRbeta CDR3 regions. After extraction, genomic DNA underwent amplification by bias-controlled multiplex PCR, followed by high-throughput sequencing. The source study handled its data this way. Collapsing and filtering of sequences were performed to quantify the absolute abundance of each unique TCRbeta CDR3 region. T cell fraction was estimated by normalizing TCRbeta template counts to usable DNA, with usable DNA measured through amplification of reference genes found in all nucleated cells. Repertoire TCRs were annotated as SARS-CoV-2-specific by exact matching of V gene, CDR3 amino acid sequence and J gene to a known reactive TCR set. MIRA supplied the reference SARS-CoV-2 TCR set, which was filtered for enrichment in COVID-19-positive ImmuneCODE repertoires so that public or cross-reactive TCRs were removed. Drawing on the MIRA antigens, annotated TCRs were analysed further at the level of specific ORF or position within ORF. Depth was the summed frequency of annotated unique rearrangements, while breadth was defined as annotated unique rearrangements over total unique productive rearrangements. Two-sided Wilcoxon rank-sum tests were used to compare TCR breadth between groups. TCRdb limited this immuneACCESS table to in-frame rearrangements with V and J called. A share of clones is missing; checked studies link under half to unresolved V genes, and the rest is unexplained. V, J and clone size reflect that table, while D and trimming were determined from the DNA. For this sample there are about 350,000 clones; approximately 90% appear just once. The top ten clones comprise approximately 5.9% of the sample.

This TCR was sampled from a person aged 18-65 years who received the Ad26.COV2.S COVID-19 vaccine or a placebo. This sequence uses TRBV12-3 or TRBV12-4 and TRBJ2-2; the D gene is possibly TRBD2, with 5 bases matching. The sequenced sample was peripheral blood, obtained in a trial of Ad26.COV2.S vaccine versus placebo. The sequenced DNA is TGTGCCAGTGACGAAGGGAGTTCCGGGGAGCTGTTTTTT. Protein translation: CASDEGSSGELFF.